The 14 T cell receptor beta chains reported below all come from one sample, sequenced in a study of sequential checkpoint blockade in melanoma. Described treatment: randomized to nivolumab then ipilimumab (arm A) or the reverse (arm B). Method: immunoSEQ multiplex PCR; TCRdb's copy keeps in-frame clones and lacks some. Of about 27,000 clones in the sample, around 77% were seen once. This specimen was CD8+ T cells sorted from blood (inferred from file names), taken from a patient given nivolumab and ipilimumab in sequence. The receptor set was obtained from a human donor with melanoma.

Worth noting for this clone: Different DNA sequences within this sample yield the same CDR3. The chain employs TRBV7-6 and TRBJ2-3; weak D call: TRBD2 (7 bases). V was trimmed by 5 bases and J by 2 bases, leaving 14 bases between them. The CDR3 consists of 15 residues. CDR1 SGHVS and CDR2 FNYEAQ come from the germline V gene. Written as DNA, the CDR3 is TGTGCCAGCAGCCGGTCGGGGGGCCACACAGATACGCAGTATTTT. This translates into CASSRSGGHTDTQYF.

CDR3 in amino acids: CASSFRQGQYF. DNA for the CDR3: TGTGCCAGCAGCTTCAGACAGGGGCAGTACTTC. The V call is TRBV5-8, the J call TRBJ2-5, with 8 bases matching TRBD1. The CDR3 has 11 residues. Germline loops: CDR1 SGHTS, CDR2 YDEGEE. After removal of 2 bases from V and 11 bases from J, the junction contained 2 bases not matched to a gene.

The chain has TRBV7-9 and TRBJ2-1; D is perhaps TRBD2 (6 bases). V lost 7 bases, J lost 4 bases, and 8 bases lay in between. The germline CDR1 and CDR2 sequences are SEHNR and FQNEAQ (reference sequence). The CDR3 is 12 residues long. The CDR3 DNA reads as TGTGCCAGCACTGGGGGGTACAATGAGCAGTTCTTC. This sequence encodes CASTGGYNEQFF.

J is TRBJ2-7 and V is TRBV27; 7 positions agree with TRBD1. CDR1 is MNHEY, CDR2 SMNVEV, per germline (reference sequence). V trimming: 0 bases; J trimming: 0 bases; junction bases outside the gene matches: 5. The length of the CDR3 is 16 residues. The CDR3 region is CASSLSGQHSSYEQYF. The CDR3 DNA follows: TGTGCCAGCAGTTTATCGGGACAGCATAGCTCCTACGAGCAGTACTTC.

The chain combines TRBV25-1 with TRBJ1-5; D unclear. The CDR3 runs 14 residues. Germline CDR1 is MGHDK and CDR2 is SYGVNS. Deletions cut 4 bases from V and 2 bases from J, with 9 bases between. CDR3 in amino acids: CASSAGMGNQPQHF. CDR3 DNA: TGTGCCAGCAGTGCGGGGATGGGCAATCAGCCCCAGCATTTT.

The J gene is TRBJ1-4, the V gene TRBV20-1; D not resolved. The CDR3 extends over 11 amino acids. The V gene lost 2 bases and the J gene lost 8 bases, with 6 bases spanning the gap. Germline CDR1 DFQATT, CDR2 SNEGSKA (reference sequence). The CDR3 spells CSARQQEKLFF. As DNA, the CDR3 is TGCAGTGCTAGACAACAGGAAAAACTGTTTTTT.

This chain connects TRBV7-6 to TRBJ1-6; no clear D. The CDR3 has 16 amino acids. Looked up from germline, CDR1 is SGHVS and CDR2 is FNYEAQ. The V and J ends lost 11 bases and 4 bases respectively, with 21 bases between them. CDR3 bases: TGTGCCCCGCCCTCTAGAGTCGTTAAGTATAATTCACCCCTCCACTTT. Protein sequence: CAPPSRVVKYNSPLHF.

The J gene is TRBJ2-1, the V gene TRBV4-2, with D possibly being TRBD1 (5 bases). The germline gives CDR1 LGHNA, CDR2 YNFKEQ. CDR3 length: 12 residues. Trimming took off 6 bases at V and 8 bases at J, with 11 bases between the two ends. CDR3 loop: CASRHARDEQFF. The CDR3 nucleotides are TGTGCCAGCAGACACGCCAGGGATGAGCAGTTCTTC.

V and J are TRBV5-1 and TRBJ2-7; TRBD1 matches at 8 bases. The CDR3 consists of 13 residues. Germline assignment: CDR1 SGHRS and CDR2 YFSETQ. J was trimmed by 6 bases and V by 2 bases; bases with no gene match: 4. CDR3 sequence: CASSFHRGAEQYF. The CDR3 DNA reads as TGCGCCAGCAGCTTCCACAGGGGGGCCGAGCAGTACTTC.

The chain combines TRBV23-1 with TRBJ1-5, with a possible D match to TRBD1 (5 bases). TRBV23-1 is recorded as an ORF, its role being uncertain. V was clipped by 2 bases and J by 0 bases, with 8 bases between them. The CDR3 covers 15 residues. The CDR3 sequence: CASSQKGDSNQPQHF. The CDR3 coding sequence is TGCGCCAGCAGTCAAAAAGGGGATAGCAATCAGCCCCAGCATTTT.

The V gene is TRBV28, the J gene TRBJ1-1; the D gene is possibly TRBD1 (5 bases). Germline values: CDR1 MDHEN, CDR2 SYDVKM. V was clipped by 3 bases and J by 3 bases, with 8 bases between them. The length of the CDR3 is 13 residues. CDR3 sequence (DNA): TGTGCCAGCAGTTTGTGGGGGGACACTGAAGCTTTCTTT. As protein: CASSLWGDTEAFF.

The rearrangement uses TRBV5-1 and TRBJ2-7, with D perhaps TRBD1 (5 bases). From germline, CDR1 is SGHRS and CDR2 YFSETQ. The V end lost 4 bases, the J end lost 0 bases, and 11 bases lay between the germline ends. The CDR3 is 14 amino acids. CDR3 protein: CASSDNRNSYEQYF. The DNA for the CDR3 is TGCGCCAGCAGCGACAACAGGAACTCCTACGAGCAGTACTTC.

There are a few counts of this clone. The V call is TRBV6-1, the J call TRBJ2-7, with D unresolved. V was trimmed by 6 bases and J by 5 bases, leaving 11 bases between them. Germline V CDR1 and CDR2: MNHNS, SASEGT. The CDR3 contains 12 residues. CDR3 nucleotides: TGTGCCAGCAGACGGTGGGCAGACGAGCAGTACTTC. As protein: CASRRWADEQYF.

V gene TRBV2 combines with J gene TRBJ2-1; 9 bases align to TRBD2. This CDR3 is built from 16 residues. The germline V gene has CDR1 SNHLY and CDR2 FYNNEI. V was clipped by 4 bases and J by 6 bases; unmatched bases: 10. This CDR3 reads CASSGGGGDVFNEQFF. The CDR3 region has the DNA TGTGCCAGCAGTGGGGGCGGGGGGGACGTTTTCAATGAGCAGTTCTTC.